This T cell receptor (beta chain) was retrieved from a study of blood T cells in healthy people across ages. The CDR3 runs 14 residues. Between the trimmed V and J ends, which lost 1 base and 10 bases, there was a span of 14 bases. Germline V gene data show CDR1 as SGHTA and CDR2 as FQGNSA. Combining a sample-barcoded 5' primer with a J-beta primer mix, a second PCR ran for roughly 7 to 12 cycles. Each cDNA molecule was tagged by a template-switch adaptor with 12 random nucleotides. TCRdb ran MiXCR on the 5' RACE reads and lists one entry per CDR3 protein. The sample has more than 900,000 distinct CDR3 sequences, almost 30% seen once. The same sample was also used in a study of T cells of mothers and their children. That report notes: For each mother, over 9 million TCR beta CDR3 reads were obtained, and for each child, 2.5 million to 3 million. Related mother-child pairs shared marginally more repertoire than unrelated pairs, though not significantly.

The sequence derives from a middle-aged woman in good health. The rearrangement uses TRBV7-2 and TRBJ2-1, with D maybe TRBD2 (6 bases). Source material: blood. CDR3 residues: CASSLGGDLYEQFF. Here the CDR3 DNA reads TGTGCCAGCAGCTTAGGGGGGGACCTCTACGAGCAGTTCTTC.